This TCR beta chain is from a study of CD4 T cells in relation to SARS-CoV-2 and coronaviruses. For the study at large: Convalescent patients had median age 38.5 years, range about 20 to 75.

Study-level findings and limits: Pre-pandemic and post-infection samples never came from the same donor.

Assay: immunoSEQ multiplex PCR; the TCRdb copy retains only in-frame clones and omits some. Here the sample spans tens of thousands of clones, 84% being singletons. Details on this clone: Its antigen is still unknown.

V lost 5 bases, J lost 2 bases, and 4 bases stayed unmatched. Per the germline V gene, CDR1 is SGHTA and CDR2 is FQGNSA. This CDR3 comprises 15 residues. V is TRBV7-2 and J is TRBJ2-1; TRBD1 agrees at 9 bases. The sequenced sample consisted of naive CD4+ T cells from PBMCs, cultured in vitro. Subset described: naive CD4+ T cells isolated by negative enrichment. This receptor was taken from an adult with COVID-19. CDR3 coding DNA: TGTGCCAGCAGCGCGGACAGGGGAACCTACAATGAGCAGTTCTTC. It translates to CASSADRGTYNEQFF.